This T cell receptor (beta chain) was captured by sequencing in a study of T cell responses to AZD1222 COVID-19 vaccine. Study-level results: Recipients of AZD1222 seropositive at baseline numbered only six or seven. Per reports, nearly half of all spike-specific TCRs target regions that are unmutated in variants.

The protocol was immunoSEQ multiplex PCR, while the TCRdb copy is restricted to in-frame clones and leaves out a portion. The data show 150,000 to 200,000 clones, around nine tenths seen once. In the case of this clone: Its antigen remains unidentified.

Sequenced material: peripheral blood, taken 28 days after the second dose of the MenACWY control vaccine. This sequence originates from an adult who received the MenACWY meningococcal vaccine as a control.

The CDR3 DNA reads as TGTGCCAGCAGCCAACGGGTGGGGGGCACAGATACGCAGTATTTT. Translated: CASSQRVGGTDTQYF. The V call is TRBV3-1 (or the pseudogene TRBV3-2), the J call TRBJ2-3; either TRBD1 or TRBD2 may supply D (5 bases each). V lost 2 bases to trimming and J lost 1 base, with 10 bases between them. Germline CDR1 reads LGHDT; CDR2 reads YNNKEL (reference sequence). The CDR3 is made up of 15 amino acids.